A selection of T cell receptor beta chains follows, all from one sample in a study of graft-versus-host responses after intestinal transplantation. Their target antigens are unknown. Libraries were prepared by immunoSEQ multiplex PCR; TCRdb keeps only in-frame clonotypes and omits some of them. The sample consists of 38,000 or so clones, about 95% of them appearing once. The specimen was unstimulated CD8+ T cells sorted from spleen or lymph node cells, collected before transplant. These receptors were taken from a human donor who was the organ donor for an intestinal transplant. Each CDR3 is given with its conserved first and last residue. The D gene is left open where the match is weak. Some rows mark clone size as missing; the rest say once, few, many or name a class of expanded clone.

CDR3 protein: CASSQDLAGAIQETQYF
CDR3 DNA: TGCGCCAGCAGCCAAGATCTAGCGGGGGCCATCCAAGAGACCCAGTACTTC
J gene: TRBJ2-5
D gene: TRBD2
clone size: NA
V gene: TRBV4-3
CDR3 length: 17

CDR3 protein: CASSRTARDSHTGELFF
CDR3 DNA: TGTGCCAGCAGTCGCACAGCCCGGGACTCTCACACCGGGGAGCTGTTTTTT
J gene: TRBJ2-2
D gene: NA
clone size: NA
V gene: TRBV2
CDR3 length: 17

CDR3 protein: CASRDGATPTAFF
CDR3 DNA: TGTGCCAGTAGGGACGGGGCCACCCCAACAGCTTTCTTT
J gene: TRBJ1-1
D gene: NA
clone size: NA
V gene: TRBV19
CDR3 length: 13

CDR3 protein: CASSVEPATAKNILYF
CDR3 DNA: TGTGCCAGCAGCGTAGAACCCGCTACAGCCAAAAACATTCTGTACTTC
J gene: TRBJ2-4
D gene: NA
clone size: NA
V gene: TRBV9
CDR3 length: 16

CDR3 protein: CASSLIPFSGGNGRTDTQYF
CDR3 DNA: TGTGCCAGCAGCTTGATCCCCTTTAGCGGGGGGAACGGACGCACAGATACGCAGTATTTT
J gene: TRBJ2-3
D gene: TRBD2
clone size: NA
V gene: TRBV5-8
CDR3 length: 20

CDR3 protein: CASSPPGGGGEQFF
CDR3 DNA: TGTGCCAGCTCACCACCGGGAGGGGGCGGAGAGCAGTTCTTC
J gene: TRBJ2-1
D gene: NA
clone size: NA
V gene: TRBV18
CDR3 length: 14

CDR3 protein: CASSLELGSYNEQFF
CDR3 DNA: TGTGCTAGCAGCTTAGAGCTAGGATCCTACAATGAGCAGTTCTTC
J gene: TRBJ2-1
D gene: NA
clone size: NA
V gene: TRBV7-7
CDR3 length: 15

CDR3 protein: CASSVGDVTQYF
CDR3 DNA: TGTGCCAGCAGCGTAGGGGACGTTACGCAGTATTTT
J gene: TRBJ2-3
D gene: NA
clone size: NA
V gene: TRBV9
CDR3 length: 12

CDR3 protein: CASSRDGPNEQFF
CDR3 DNA: TGCGCCAGCAGCCGGGACGGCCCTAATGAGCAGTTCTTC
J gene: TRBJ2-1
D gene: NA
clone size: NA
V gene: TRBV4-3
CDR3 length: 13

CDR3 protein: CASSPRPTRALGSYEQYF
CDR3 DNA: TGCGCCAGCAGCCCAAGACCAACCCGGGCCTTAGGCTCCTACGAGCAGTACTTC
J gene: TRBJ2-7
D gene: NA
clone size: NA
V gene: TRBV4-1
CDR3 length: 18

CDR3 protein: CASSLTPRVTRNTEAFF
CDR3 DNA: TGTGCCAGCAGCTTAACCCCCAGGGTGACTAGGAACACTGAAGCTTTCTTT
J gene: TRBJ1-1
D gene: NA
clone size: NA
V gene: TRBV7-3
CDR3 length: 17

CDR3 protein: CASSVQGGYGYTF
CDR3 DNA: TGTGCCAGCAGTGTCCAAGGGGGGTATGGCTACACCTTC
J gene: TRBJ1-2
D gene: NA
clone size: NA
V gene: TRBV2
CDR3 length: 13

CDR3 protein: CASSLSSGGIAQETQYF
CDR3 DNA: TGTGCCAGCAGCCTGTCTAGCGGGGGCATTGCCCAAGAGACCCAGTACTTC
J gene: TRBJ2-5
D gene: TRBD2
clone size: NA
V gene: TRBV13
CDR3 length: 17

CDR3 protein: CASSEQTGGYNEQFF
CDR3 DNA: TGTGCCAGCAGTGAACAGACAGGGGGCTACAATGAGCAGTTCTTC
J gene: TRBJ2-1
D gene: TRBD1
clone size: NA
V gene: TRBV6-4
CDR3 length: 15

CDR3 protein: CASSFGDRGLIHPFF
CDR3 DNA: TGTGCCAGCAGCTTCGGGGACAGGGGCCTCATCCATCCTTTCTTT
J gene: TRBJ1-1
D gene: TRBD1
clone size: NA
V gene: TRBV7-2
CDR3 length: 15

CDR3 protein: CASSLARETQYF
CDR3 DNA: TGTGCCAGCAGCTTAGCTAGAGAGACCCAGTACTTC
J gene: TRBJ2-5
D gene: NA
clone size: few
V gene: TRBV7-2
CDR3 length: 12

CDR3 protein: CASSAGLAAVNEQFF
CDR3 DNA: TGTGCCAGCAGCGCCGGACTAGCGGCCGTTAATGAGCAGTTCTTC
J gene: TRBJ2-1
D gene: TRBD2
clone size: NA
V gene: TRBV7-9
CDR3 length: 15

CDR3 protein: CASSSSHGRDTQYF
CDR3 DNA: TGTGCCAGCAGCTCCTCCCACGGTCGAGATACGCAGTATTTT
J gene: TRBJ2-3
D gene: NA
clone size: NA
V gene: TRBV5-5
CDR3 length: 14

CDR3 protein: CASSQVFYPGRTLSNQPQHF
CDR3 DNA: TGCGCCAGCAGCCAAGTGTTTTACCCCGGCAGGACACTTAGCAATCAGCCCCAGCATTTT
J gene: TRBJ1-5
D gene: NA
clone size: NA
V gene: TRBV4-3
CDR3 length: 20

CDR3 protein: CASSEGRGAGNQPQHF
CDR3 DNA: TGTGCCAGCAGTGAGGGGAGGGGGGCAGGCAATCAGCCCCAGCATTTT
J gene: TRBJ1-5
D gene: NA
clone size: NA
V gene: TRBV6-1
CDR3 length: 16

CDR3 protein: CASRTSGGLARTDTQYF
CDR3 DNA: TGCGCCAGCAGGACTAGCGGGGGGTTAGCTCGCACAGATACGCAGTATTTT
J gene: TRBJ2-3
D gene: TRBD2
clone size: NA
V gene: TRBV10-2
CDR3 length: 17

CDR3 protein: CAWSVGAGGPGEQYF
CDR3 DNA: TGTGCCTGGAGTGTGGGGGCGGGGGGCCCTGGTGAGCAGTACTTC
J gene: TRBJ2-5
D gene: TRBD2
clone size: NA
V gene: TRBV30
CDR3 length: 15

CDR3 protein: CASNPWAGANVLTF
CDR3 DNA: TGTGCCAGCAACCCCTGGGCTGGGGCCAACGTCCTGACTTTC
J gene: TRBJ2-6
D gene: NA
clone size: NA
V gene: TRBV4-2
CDR3 length: 14